This entry is about one T cell receptor beta chain. The antigen remains undetermined. CDR1 and CDR2 (germline): MGHRA, YSYEKL. The CDR3 length is 17 residues. Trimming took 0 bases from V and 6 from J; bases not matched to a gene: 7. This entry is derived from a study of cytomegalovirus exposure and HLA in healthy donors. At the level of the study: The Caucasian-associated ancestry cluster contained 81% of the roughly 370 genotyped donors. Broader study findings: What a later analysis showed was that several of the most significant clusters appeared linked to common viral pathogens.

Researchers ran the PCR with 60 Vbeta and 13 Jbeta primers. This table comes from immunoSEQ multiplex PCR, and its TCRdb copy is limited to in-frame clones, with some not included. The repertoire has about 170,000 clones, about 80% of them found once; the top ten carry approximately 2%. The chain couples TRBV4-1 to TRBJ1-6; 8 bases align to TRBD1. The sample taken for sequencing was PBMCs. The TCR comes from a female donor in good health and CMV-seronegative. As DNA, the CDR3 is TGCGCCAGCAGCCAAGACTCGCCAGGGGGCCGTAATTCACCCCTCCACTTT. Translating it yields CASSQDSPGGRNSPLHF.